Sequencing of this T cell receptor beta chain was carried out in a study of post-analysis software for immune sequencing data. General study findings and limits: When patients were compared with controls, four or five TRBV segments were more frequent, TRBV5-6, TRBV5-1 and TRBV20-1 among them.

The table lists this clonotype with a few counts. Its specificity is unknown. V was pared by 0 bases and J by 8 bases, with 16 bases between. The CDR3 is 14 residues long. Germline V lookup: CDR1 DFQATT, CDR2 SNEGSKA (reference sequence). Unique molecular identifiers were present in the TCR beta cDNA libraries. T cells numbering about 0.95 to 10 million gave rise to 500,000 or so cDNA molecules. TCRdb re-called the PCR reads through MiXCR, storing one row per CDR3 protein. The sample has 600,000 to 700,000 distinct CDR3 sequences; approximately 60% are singletons. The chain employs TRBV20-1 and TRBJ1-2; D gene unclear. The sequencing sample was made of blood. This receptor was taken from a girl aged 2 to 9 with multiple sclerosis. CDR3 nucleotide sequence: TGCAGTGCTAGAGATCTCCTAGGACCCAGGGGCTACACCTTC. Translating gives CSARDLLGPRGYTF.